The TCR beta chain described here comes from a study of cytomegalovirus exposure and HLA in healthy donors. Study context: Most genotyped donors, roughly 83% of 350 to 500, had Caucasian-associated genetic ancestry.

A multiplex PCR was run with 60 Vbeta primers and 13 Jbeta primers. Libraries were prepared by immunoSEQ multiplex PCR; TCRdb keeps only in-frame clonotypes and omits some of them. Here the sample spans roughly 150,000 clones, around three fifths being singletons. Study-wide points: When presence/absence was analysed, sequencing depth was taken to be roughly uniform across donors. A later analysis by the authors found several of the most significant clusters apparently linked to common viral pathogens. The investigators catalogued 150 to 200 TCR beta chains as cytomegalovirus-associated.

CDR1 is LGHNA, CDR2 YNFKEQ, per germline. Trimming cost V 2 bases and J 0 bases, with 10 bases left between them. The CDR3 loop spans 15 amino acids. With regard to this clone: What it recognizes is unknown.

This sequence joins TRBV4-2 and TRBJ1-2, with D possibly TRBD1 on 6 matching bases. Sequenced sample: PBMCs. The source is a woman in her twenties or thirties in good health and CMV-seropositive. This CDR3 reads CASSQSRTANYGYTF. The CDR3 region has the DNA TGTGCCAGCAGCCAAAGCAGGACAGCTAACTATGGCTACACCTTC.